A single sample gave rise to the 28 T cell receptor beta chains below, sequenced in a study of shared clonotypes between healthy human individuals. Only in-frame clones appear in the TCRdb table, and some are missing; sequencing was by immunoSEQ multiplex PCR. In the table there are roughly 1.5 million clones, 95% to 99% of which are singletons. Material: naive CD4+ T cells sorted from blood. Regarding subset: CD45RA+ positively selected. The receptors were sampled from a man aged 25 to 40 in good health.

The J gene is TRBJ1-1, the V gene TRBV10-2, with 8 positions matching TRBD1. Germline CDR1 is WSHSY and CDR2 is SAAADI. The CDR3 extends over 13 amino acids. The V and J ends lost 2 bases and 11 bases, in that order; junction bases with no gene match: 7. The CDR3 DNA sequence: TGCGCCAGCAGTGAGGCAGGGGGCGCGAATGCTTTCTTT. It specifies CASSEAGGANAFF.

Notes on this clone: Other DNA variants within this sample encode the same CDR3. The CDR3 spells CASRPAGSTDTQYF. CDR3 DNA: TGTGCCAGTAGACCTGCGGGGAGCACAGATACGCAGTATTTT. The chain combines TRBV19 with TRBJ2-3; D is perhaps TRBD2 (6 bases). V gave up 6 bases and J gave up 0 bases, with 10 bases separating them. The CDR3 totals 14 residues. CDR1 and CDR2 from the germline V gene are LNHDA and SQIVND (reference sequence).

The chain's CDR3 is CASSTGHLYNEQFF. DNA of the CDR3: TGTGCCAGCAGTACGGGACACCTATACAATGAGCAGTTCTTC. The chain combines TRBV2 with TRBJ2-1; TRBD1 might be the D (6 bases). This CDR3 is 14 amino acids long. V lost 5 bases, J lost 4 bases, and 12 bases lay in between. The germline CDR1 and CDR2 sequences are SNHLY and FYNNEI. The complete variable domain, with remaining parts taken from reference TRBV2 and TRBJ2-1, reads EPEVTQTPSHQVTQMGQEVILRCVPISNHLYFYWYRQILGQKVEFLVSFYNNEISEKSEIFDDQFSVERPDGSNFTLKIRSTKLEDSAMYFCASSTGHLYNEQFFGPGTRLTVL.

A single count supports this clone. This chain links TRBV9 with TRBJ2-7; the D is unclear. CDR3 size: 12 residues. Germline assignment: CDR1 SGDLS and CDR2 YYNGEE. The ends were cut back, 2 bases at V and 0 bases at J, with 3 bases in the middle. CDR3 protein: CASSVYSYEQYF. The CDR3 DNA reads as TGTGCCAGCAGCGTGTACTCCTACGAGCAGTACTTC. Full variable domain (outside the CDR3, taken from reference TRBV9 and TRBJ2-7): DSGVTQTPKHLITATGQRVTLRCSPRSGDLSVYWYQQSLDQGLQFLIQYYNGEERAKGNILERFSAQQFPDLHSELNLSSLELGDSALYFCASSVYSYEQYFGPGTRLTVT.

The V gene is TRBV10-2, the J gene TRBJ2-2; 14 bases align to TRBD2. The CDR3 has 18 amino acids. Trimming at V came to 3 bases and at J to 9 bases, leaving 12 bases not matched to a gene. Germline assignment: CDR1 WSHSY and CDR2 SAAADI. In nucleotides, the CDR3 is TGCGCCAGCAGTGAAAGAATCCCCGGGACTAGCGGGAGAAGGGAGCTGTTTTTT. Residues: CASSERIPGTSGRRELFF.

The chain couples TRBV5-4 to TRBJ1-5; D not resolved. The germline V and J ends were trimmed by 1 base and 0 bases, with 8 bases remaining between them. Germline V lookup: CDR1 SGHNT, CDR2 YYREEE (reference sequence). There are 15 residues in the CDR3. The CDR3 reads CASSLLWSSNQPQHF. For the CDR3, the DNA is TGTGCCAGCAGCTTGCTGTGGAGTAGCAATCAGCCCCAGCATTTT.

The genes are TRBV7-9 and TRBJ2-7; 7 bases line up with TRBD1. Germline CDR1 and CDR2: SEHNR and FQNEAQ (reference sequence). The CDR3 spans 16 residues. The ends lost 1 base at V and 0 bases at J; junction bases unmatched: 6. The CDR3 DNA sequence: TGTGCCAGCAGCTTAGTTGGGACAGCGTACTCCTACGAGCAGTACTTC. Translated: CASSLVGTAYSYEQYF.

The sample holds one count of this clone. The chain uses TRBV7-8 and TRBJ1-5; D might be TRBD1 (6 bases). From germline, CDR1 is SGHVS and CDR2 FQNEAQ. Trimming took 3 bases from V and 3 from J, leaving 12 bases between them. The CDR3 has 15 residues. In nucleotides, the CDR3 is TGTGCCAGCAGCTTGCGGGACAATTACAATCAGCCCCAGCATTTT. Encoded protein: CASSLRDNYNQPQHF.

This sequence joins TRBV18 and TRBJ2-1; 8 bases map to TRBD2. J lost 9 bases, V lost 3 bases, and 1 base had no gene match. Germline V CDR1 and CDR2: KGHSH, LQKENI. The CDR3 contains 12 residues. Here the CDR3 reads CASSPTSGEQFF. The CDR3 DNA is TGTGCCAGCTCACCCACTAGCGGTGAGCAGTTCTTC.

CDR3 region: CASRPRLAGFGEQFF. CDR3 nucleotide sequence: TGCGCCAGCAGGCCCCGACTAGCGGGATTTGGTGAGCAGTTCTTC. The rearrangement links TRBV5-1 to TRBJ2-1, with 11 nucleotides matching TRBD2. The CDR3 consists of 15 residues. Germline CDR1 SGHRS, CDR2 YFSETQ. After removal of 5 bases from V and 9 bases from J, the junction contained 10 bases not matched to a gene.

The V gene is TRBV5-6, the J gene TRBJ2-7; a possible D gene is TRBD2 (5 bases). Germline V gene data show CDR1 as SGHDT and CDR2 as YYEEEE. V lost 4 bases and J 1 base, leaving 18 bases between the germline ends. The CDR3 spans 16 residues. CDR3 DNA sequence: TGTGCCAGCAGCAAGGAGGAGCGGTCACCTTCCTACGAGCAGTACTTC. It encodes CASSKEERSPSYEQYF. Drawing the rest from reference TRBV5-6 and TRBJ2-7, the complete variable domain is DAGVTQSPTHLIKTRGQQVTLRCSPKSGHDTVSWYQQALGQGPQFIFQYYEEEERQRGNFPDRFSGHQFPNYSSELNVNALLLGDSALYLCASSKEERSPSYEQYFGPGTRLTVT.

This chain connects TRBV11-2 to TRBJ2-7, with TRBD1 as a possible D gene (5 bases). V gave up 1 base and J gave up 2 bases, with 12 bases separating them. CDR1 and CDR2 (germline): SGHAT, FQNNGV. This CDR3 comprises 15 residues. The CDR3 bases are TGTGCCAGCAGCTTAGCCCTGGGGCATACCTACGAGCAGTACTTC. Translation: CASSLALGHTYEQYF.

V usage is TRBV5-1 and J usage is TRBJ2-7; 8 nucleotides align to TRBD1. The ends lost 3 bases at V and 1 base at J; junction bases unmatched: 9. The CDR3 runs to 16 residues. Per germline, CDR1 SGHRS and CDR2 YFSETQ. The CDR3 region has the DNA TGCGCCAGCAGCTCCGCCAATGGACAGGGATCCTACGAGCAGTACTTC. Its translation: CASSSANGQGSYEQYF.

The chain carries TRBV15 and TRBJ2-7; D is perhaps TRBD2 (5 bases). Germline CDR1 LNHNV, CDR2 YYDKDF (reference sequence). Trimming stripped 3 bases from V and 0 bases from J, with 15 bases between. There are 16 residues in the CDR3. The DNA for the CDR3 is TGTGCCACCAGCAGTCCCGGACTGGGGAGCTCCTACGAGCAGTACTTC. Translation gives CATSSPGLGSSYEQYF.

The J gene is TRBJ2-1, the V gene TRBV27; 9 bases align to TRBD2. CDR1 is MNHEY and CDR2 is SMNVEV in the germline V gene (reference sequence). The CDR3 totals 15 residues. The trim removed 8 bases at V and 1 base at J, leaving 6 bases unmatched. The CDR3 coding sequence is TGTGCCAGCTGGGCGGGAGGGGGGTCCTACAATGAGCAGTTCTTC. This sequence encodes CASWAGGGSYNEQFF.

Comments on this clone: A read error may account for a junction end that differs from germline. V usage is TRBV6-5 and J usage is TRBJ2-5, with 11 bases that match TRBD1. CDR1 is MNHEY, CDR2 SVGAGI, per germline. This CDR3 contains 16 residues. The CDR3 sequence is CASSYSGTGGQKTQYF. The CDR3 coding sequence is TGTGCCAGCAGCTACTCCGGGACAGGGGGTCAAAAGACCCAGTACTTC.

The CDR3 coding sequence is TGCGCCAGCAGCTTCGGACAGGCGCTAGCCAAAAACATTCAGTACTTC. Encoded protein: CASSFGQALAKNIQYF. The gene calls are TRBV5-1 and TRBJ2-4, with 7 bases matching TRBD1. This CDR3 contains 16 residues. In germline, CDR1 is SGHRS, CDR2 YFSETQ. V lost 2 bases, J lost 0 bases, and 5 bases stayed unmatched.

V and J are TRBV9 and TRBJ1-1, with D perhaps matching TRBD1 (5 bases). V was shortened by 3 bases and J by 5 bases, with 11 bases between the two germline ends. Germline V gene sequence: CDR1 SGDLS, CDR2 YYNGEE. The CDR3 has 13 amino acids. The DNA of the CDR3 is TGTGCCAGCAGCGCCGTGGGGCAGACTGAAGCTTTCTTT. Amino acids: CASSAVGQTEAFF.

This chain links TRBV4-1 with TRBJ1-2; D remains unclear. The CDR3 spans 13 residues. The V and J ends lost 4 bases and 4 bases respectively, with 10 bases between them. Germline CDR1 reads MGHRA; CDR2 reads YSYEKL. CDR3 DNA: TGCGCCAGCAGCCGGGCGACTAGCTATGGCTACACCTTC. It specifies CASSRATSYGYTF.

This clone was recorded once. The rearrangement links TRBV4-3 to TRBJ2-3; 7 positions match TRBD2. CDR3 size: 18 residues. V lost 2 bases, J lost 0 bases, and 11 bases stayed unmatched. Germline V gene sequence: CDR1 LGHNA, CDR2 YSLEER. CDR3 sequence: CASSQYPGASGSTDTQYF. The CDR3 nucleotides read TGCGCCAGCAGCCAATACCCCGGCGCTAGCGGAAGCACAGATACGCAGTATTTT.

As for this clone: The same CDR3 also results from other DNA sequences found in this sample. CDR3 in amino acids: CASRTGLAGYEQYF. CDR3 nucleotide sequence: TGTGCCAGCAGAACGGGGCTAGCGGGCTACGAGCAGTACTTC. The V and J genes are TRBV6-5 and TRBJ2-7; 8 nucleotides match TRBD2. The length of the CDR3 is 14 residues. V gave up 6 bases and J gave up 3 bases; unmatched junction bases: 7. Germline CDR1 and CDR2: MNHEY and SVGAGI.

The chain recombines TRBV6-5 with TRBJ2-4; 10 positions agree with TRBD1. The CDR3 totals 14 residues. V was pared by 6 bases and J by 5 bases, with 4 bases of the junction left unmatched. The germline CDR1 and CDR2 sequences are MNHEY and SVGAGI. CDR3 sequence reads: CASRQDRGQNIQYF. As DNA, the CDR3 is TGTGCCAGCAGACAAGACAGGGGGCAAAACATTCAGTACTTC.

The V gene is TRBV28, the J gene TRBJ1-3, with no clear D. Germline V gives CDR1 MDHEN, CDR2 SYDVKM. Trimming took 5 bases from V and 8 from J, leaving 13 bases between them. The CDR3 contains 13 residues. CDR3 coding DNA: TGTGCCAGCAGTACAGCGATGCCGGACACCATATATTTT. This sequence encodes CASSTAMPDTIYF.

The chain carries TRBV11-1 and TRBJ2-1, with 8 bases that match TRBD1. Germline lookup yields CDR1 SGHAT and CDR2 FQDESV (reference sequence). V trimming: 2 bases; J trimming: 9 bases; junction bases outside the gene matches: 9. This CDR3 comprises 15 residues. For the CDR3, the DNA is TGTGCCAGCAGCTTATTGGGGCAGGGGGCTGGTGAGCAGTTCTTC. Protein: CASSLLGQGAGEQFF.

In its sample, this clone was seen once. The V and J genes are TRBV4-2 and TRBJ2-1; D remains ambiguous. Germline V gene lookup returns CDR1 LGHNA and CDR2 YNFKEQ. The CDR3 length is 15 residues. V lost 4 bases, J lost 3 bases, and 13 bases lay in between. CDR3 nucleotide sequence: TGTGCCAGCAGCCGTCTGGGTAGCAGCTACAATGAGCAGTTCTTC. Translating it yields CASSRLGSSYNEQFF.

The chain joins TRBV7-2 to TRBJ2-3, with D possibly being TRBD1 (5 bases). There are 15 residues in the CDR3. Trimming cost V 5 bases and J 1 base, with 13 bases left between them. The germline V gene has CDR1 SGHTA and CDR2 FQGNSA. The CDR3 loop reads CASSTRVGGTDTQYF. The CDR3 bases are TGTGCCAGCAGCACCAGGGTGGGCGGCACAGATACGCAGTATTTT.

This sequence joins TRBV5-1 and TRBJ2-7; a possible D gene is TRBD1 (6 bases). CDR1 is SGHRS, CDR2 YFSETQ, per germline. The CDR3 is 14 amino acids. Deletions cut 4 bases from V and 2 bases from J, with 13 bases between. In nucleotides, the CDR3 is TGCGCCAGCAGCCCGAACAGGGTCGCCTACGAGCAGTACTTC. Translated: CASSPNRVAYEQYF.

V and J are TRBV25-1 and TRBJ2-2; 9 bases match TRBD1. V dropped 6 bases and J dropped 5; count of bases not matched to a gene: 7. CDR3 length: 15 amino acids. CDR1 is MGHDK, CDR2 SYGVNS, per germline. The CDR3 reads CASSSGTGRTGELFF. In DNA form, the CDR3 reads TGTGCCAGCAGCTCCGGGACAGGGAGGACCGGGGAGCTGTTTTTT. Supplemented by reference TRBV25-1 and TRBJ2-2, the full variable domain reads EADIYQTPRYLVIGTGKKITLECSQTMGHDKMYWYQQDPGMELHLIHYSYGVNSTEKGDLSSESTVSRIRTEHFPLTLESARPSHTSQYLCASSSGTGRTGELFFGEGSRLTVL.